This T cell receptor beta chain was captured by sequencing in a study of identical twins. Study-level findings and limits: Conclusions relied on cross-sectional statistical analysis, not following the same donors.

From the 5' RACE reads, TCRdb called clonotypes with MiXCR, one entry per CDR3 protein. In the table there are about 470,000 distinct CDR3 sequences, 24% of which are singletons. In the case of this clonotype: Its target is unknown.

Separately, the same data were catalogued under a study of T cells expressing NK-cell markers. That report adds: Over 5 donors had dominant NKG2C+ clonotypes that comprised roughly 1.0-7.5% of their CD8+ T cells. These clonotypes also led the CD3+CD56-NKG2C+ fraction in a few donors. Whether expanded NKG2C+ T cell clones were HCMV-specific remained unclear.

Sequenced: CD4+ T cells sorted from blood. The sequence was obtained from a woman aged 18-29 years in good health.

The CDR3 reads CAWSKQGGKDTQYF. CDR3 DNA: TGTGCCTGGAGTAAACAGGGGGGGAAGGATACGCAGTATTTT. V and J are TRBV30 and TRBJ2-3; TRBD1 might be the D (8 bases). CDR1 and CDR2 from the germline V gene are GTSNPN and SVGIG (reference sequence). The CDR3 runs 14 residues. V dropped 2 bases and J dropped 6 bases, with 15 bases sitting between them.